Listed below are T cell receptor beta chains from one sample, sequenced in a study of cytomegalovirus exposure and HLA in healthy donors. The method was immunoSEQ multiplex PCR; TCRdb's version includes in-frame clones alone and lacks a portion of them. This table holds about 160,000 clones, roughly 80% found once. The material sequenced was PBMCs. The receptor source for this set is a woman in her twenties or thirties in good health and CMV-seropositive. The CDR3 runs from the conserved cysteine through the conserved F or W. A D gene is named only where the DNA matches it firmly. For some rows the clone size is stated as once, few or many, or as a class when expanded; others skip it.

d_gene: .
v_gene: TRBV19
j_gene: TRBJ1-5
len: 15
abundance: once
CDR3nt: TGTGCCAGTAGTATAGTCGGACAGTTCCATCAGCCCCAGCATTTT
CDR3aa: CASSIVGQFHQPQHF

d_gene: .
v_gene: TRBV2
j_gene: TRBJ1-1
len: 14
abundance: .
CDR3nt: TGTGCCAGCAGTGAAGCGCCTAGGGGGACTGAAGCTTTCTTT
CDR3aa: CASSEAPRGTEAFF

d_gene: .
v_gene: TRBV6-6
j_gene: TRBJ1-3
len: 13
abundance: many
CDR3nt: TGTGCCAGCAGCTATCAGGCTGGAAACACCATATATTTT
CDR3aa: CASSYQAGNTIYF

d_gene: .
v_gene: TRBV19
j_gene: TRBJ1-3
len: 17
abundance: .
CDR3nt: TGTGCCAGTAAGGGGGAGCTGGTATTTCTCTCTGGAAACACCATATATTTT
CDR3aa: CASKGELVFLSGNTIYF

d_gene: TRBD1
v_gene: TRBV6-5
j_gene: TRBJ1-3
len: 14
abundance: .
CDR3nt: TGTGCCAGCAGGCTGACAGGGTCCGGAAACACCATATATTTT
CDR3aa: CASRLTGSGNTIYF

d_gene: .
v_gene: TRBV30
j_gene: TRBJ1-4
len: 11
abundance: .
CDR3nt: TGTGCCTGGAGTCCACAGGAAAAACTGTTTTTT
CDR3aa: CAWSPQEKLFF

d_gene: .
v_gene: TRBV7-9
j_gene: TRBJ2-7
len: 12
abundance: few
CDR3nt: TGTTCCAGCAGCCCAGGGTGGAACGAGCAGTACTTC
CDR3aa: CSSSPGWNEQYF

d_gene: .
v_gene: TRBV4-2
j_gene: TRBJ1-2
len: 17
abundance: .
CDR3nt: TGTGCCAGCAGCCAAGATCTCGTCTCACAGCCCATCTATGGCTACACCTTC
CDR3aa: CASSQDLVSQPIYGYTF

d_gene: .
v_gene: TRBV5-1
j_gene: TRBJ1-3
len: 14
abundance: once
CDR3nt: TGCGCCAGCAGCTTGGTACCGGGGGGAAACACCATATATTTT
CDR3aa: CASSLVPGGNTIYF

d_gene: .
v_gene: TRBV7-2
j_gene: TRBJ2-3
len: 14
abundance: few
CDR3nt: TGTGCCAGCAGCTCCGGGGGGCCCCCAGATACGCAGTATTTT
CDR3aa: CASSSGGPPDTQYF

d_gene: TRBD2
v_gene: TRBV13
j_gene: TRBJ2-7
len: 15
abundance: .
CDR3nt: TGTGCCAGCAGCCCCCGGCGGGGGGAACACTACGAGCAGTACTTC
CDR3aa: CASSPRRGEHYEQYF

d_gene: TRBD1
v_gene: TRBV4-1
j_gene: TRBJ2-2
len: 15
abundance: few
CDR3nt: TGCGCCAGCAGCCACCGCGACAGGGTGGACGGGGAGCTGTTTTTT
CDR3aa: CASSHRDRVDGELFF

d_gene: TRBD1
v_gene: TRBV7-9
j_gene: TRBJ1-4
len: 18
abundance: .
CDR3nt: TGTGCCAGCAGCTTGGGACAGGGGGACACGGTCCCTAATGAAAAACTGTTTTTT
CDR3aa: CASSLGQGDTVPNEKLFF